This is a list of T cell receptor beta chains from one sample in a study of cytomegalovirus exposure and HLA in healthy donors. Here immunoSEQ multiplex PCR was the method, and the copy in TCRdb shows in-frame clones only, minus some. The repertoire has around 100,000 clones, around 67% of them found once; the top ten carry 3% to 4%. The sequenced material came from PBMCs. The receptors originated from a woman between 50 and 59 years old in good health and CMV-seronegative. The CDR3 runs from the conserved cysteine through the conserved F or W. D genes are given only for firm matches. Rows give clone size only sometimes, using once, few, many, or a class for an expanded clone.

j_call v_call d_call cdr3_length clone_size cdr3_nt cdr3_aa
TRBJ1-4 TRBV27 TRBD1 15 few TGTGCCAGCAGTTTATCGGACAGGGCGGACGAAAAACTGTTTTTT CASSLSDRADEKLFF
TRBJ2-2 TRBV5-1 . 15 . TGCGCCAGCAGTTGGGACTTCTCGAACACCGGGGAGCTGTTTTTT CASSWDFSNTGELFF
TRBJ2-7 TRBV5-1 TRBD2 16 few TGCGCCAGCAGCTTGGGTGTGGGGCTAGCGGTCTACGAGCAGTACTTC CASSLGVGLAVYEQYF
TRBJ1-4 TRBV10-3 . 16 . TGTGCCATCAGTGAAGGCAGGAAAGCAACTAATGAAAAACTGTTTTTT CAISEGRKATNEKLFF
TRBJ1-6 TRBV11-3 TRBD1 14 few TGTGCCAGCAGCTGGACAGGGGTGAATTCACCCCTCCACTTT CASSWTGVNSPLHF
TRBJ1-5 TRBV18 . 13 . TGTGCCAGCTCCCCCTCCAGGGATCAGCCCCAGCATTTT CASSPSRDQPQHF
TRBJ1-1 TRBV7-9 . 18 few TGTGCCAGCAGCTCCCCACGACGGACACGCCGAATGAACACTGAAGCTTTCTTT CASSSPRRTRRMNTEAFF
TRBJ1-6 TRBV6-4 . 13 . TGTGCCAGCAGTGACAAGGAGAATTCACCCCTCCACTTT CASSDKENSPLHF
TRBJ1-2 TRBV27 TRBD1 14 . TGTGCCAGCAGTTTAGTCACAGGGGGGCATGGCTACACCTTC CASSLVTGGHGYTF
TRBJ2-5 TRBV5-1 . 14 . TGCGCCAGCAGCATTGGGACACGAGAAGAGACCCAGTACTTC CASSIGTREETQYF
TRBJ2-5 TRBV2 TRBD1 14 . TGTGCCAGCAGTGGGACAGGGGCAGAAGAGACCCAGTACTTC CASSGTGAEETQYF
TRBJ1-1 TRBV5-6 . 14 . TGTGCCAGCAGCTTGGCTCCCCCGGGCACTGAAGCTTTCTTT CASSLAPPGTEAFF
TRBJ2-4 TRBV7-9 TRBD2 15 . TGTGCCAGCAGCTCGCTTAGCGGGGTCCCCTTCGTGCAGTACTTC CASSSLSGVPFVQYF
TRBJ2-7 TRBV30 TRBD2 14 . TGTGCCTTGGATACCAGCGGGGGCTCCTACGAGCAGTACTTC CALDTSGGSYEQYF
TRBJ2-7 TRBV9 . 14 few TGTGCCAGCAGCGTTACCCATCCTCCGGGCGAGCAGTACTTC CASSVTHPPGEQYF
TRBJ2-5 TRBV13 . 13 few TGTGCCAGCAGCCATACTAGCACAGAGACCCAGTACTTC CASSHTSTETQYF
TRBJ1-1 TRBV6-4 TRBD1 15 . TGTGCCAGCAGTGACTCGGCCAGGGGGCTCACTGAAGCTTTCTTT CASSDSARGLTEAFF
TRBJ2-2 TRBV28 TRBD1 15 . TGTGCCAGCAGATCAGGGGGCGCGGGCACCGGGGAGCTGTTTTTT CASRSGGAGTGELFF
TRBJ2-1 TRBV7-9 . 14 . TGTGCCAGCTCCGATAGCGTACCCTACAATGAGCAGTTCTTC CASSDSVPYNEQFF
TRBJ2-7 TRBV6-5 TRBD2 14 few TGTGCCAGCCGAACCGGACTAGCGGAGTGGGAGCAGTACTTC CASRTGLAEWEQYF
TRBJ2-7 TRBV7-2 . 13 . TGTGCCAGCACCTCTTATGTCGGGTCTGAGCAGTACTTC CASTSYVGSEQYF
TRBJ2-7 TRBV19 TRBD2 14 once TGTGCCAGTATGTTGGCGGGAGGGTCCTACGAGCAGTACTTC CASMLAGGSYEQYF
TRBJ2-3 TRBV29-1 . 13 . TGCAGCGTTGGGACCAGGGCCACAGATACGCAGTATTTT CSVGTRATDTQYF
TRBJ2-7 TRBV10-3 . 18 . TGTGCCATCAGTGAGTCGATGCAGCGCTCGTGGGGGCCTCTCGAGCAGTACTTC CAISESMQRSWGPLEQYF
TRBJ1-5 TRBV18 TRBD1 15 . TGTGCCAGCTCATCGGTCGGGACAGCAAATCAGCCCCAGCATTTT CASSSVGTANQPQHF
TRBJ1-5 TRBV5-1 TRBD1 14 . TGCGCCAGCAGCCCGGGGACAGTCAATCAGCCCCAGCATTTT CASSPGTVNQPQHF
TRBJ1-1 TRBV7-2 TRBD1 20 . TGTGCCAGCAGCTTAGCTTGGGGGAGACAGGGGGCCAAGGAGAACACTGAAGCTTTCTTT CASSLAWGRQGAKENTEAFF
TRBJ2-5 TRBV6-1 TRBD1 17 . TGTGCCAGCAGTGGTCTTGTAGGGACAGGGCTTGAAGAGACCCAGTACTTC CASSGLVGTGLEETQYF
TRBJ2-2 TRBV28 TRBD2 16 few TGTGCCAGCAGTCGGAGGACTAGCGGGAGCTCCGGGGAGCTGTTTTTT CASSRRTSGSSGELFF
TRBJ2-7 TRBV7-8 TRBD2 15 . TGTGCCAGCAGCCCCGGACTAGCGGGAGCCCACGAGCAGTACTTC CASSPGLAGAHEQYF
TRBJ1-5 TRBV11-3 . 15 . TGTGCCAGCAGCTTAGTCGGGGATAGCAATCAGCCCCAGCATTTT CASSLVGDSNQPQHF
TRBJ1-6 TRBV14 TRBD1 14 . TGTGCCAGCAGATCCGACAGGGGAGGGTCACCCCTCCACTTT CASRSDRGGSPLHF
TRBJ2-7 TRBV7-2 TRBD1 15 few TGTGCCAGCAGCTCAGGACGGGGACAGTCCTACGAGCAGTACTTC CASSSGRGQSYEQYF
TRBJ2-7 TRBV5-1 TRBD1 13 . TGCGCCAGCAGCTGGGGACAGACCTACGAGCAGTACTTC CASSWGQTYEQYF
TRBJ1-5 TRBV7-2 TRBD1 16 few TGTGCCAGCAGCTACGGGGCCCAGGGGGGCAATCAGCCCCAGCATTTT CASSYGAQGGNQPQHF
TRBJ2-5 TRBV4-2 . 16 . TGTGCCAGCAGCCAAGATACAGGACTAAGATCATGGGAGCAGTACTTC CASSQDTGLRSWEQYF
TRBJ1-2 TRBV5-1 . 11 . TGCGCCAGCAGGGAGGCCTATGGCTACACCTTC CASREAYGYTF
TRBJ2-7 TRBV30 . 13 . TGTGCCTGGAGTGTAACAGGGCCCTACGAGCAGTACTTC CAWSVTGPYEQYF
TRBJ2-7 TRBV29-1 TRBD1 14 . TGCAGCGTTGAAACCGGGACAGGGGCTACCGAGCAGTACTTC CSVETGTGATEQYF
TRBJ1-4 TRBV18 . 17 . TGTGCCAGCTCACCTACCTCCAGGGGTACAACTAATGAAAAACTGTTTTTT CASSPTSRGTTNEKLFF
TRBJ2-7 TRBV11-3 . 14 . TGTGCCAGCAGCTTAGCGGGAGACTCCTACGAGCAGTACTTC CASSLAGDSYEQYF
TRBJ2-7 TRBV29-1 TRBD1 12 . TGCAGCGTGGGACAGGGGCCCGACGAGCAGTACTTC CSVGQGPDEQYF
TRBJ2-1 TRBV29-1 . 15 few TGCAGCGTTGAAGAGTTTGACATTGCCTACAATGAGCAGTTCTTC CSVEEFDIAYNEQFF
TRBJ2-1 TRBV7-2 . 14 . TGTGCCAGCAGCTTCATCTCCCAACTCAATGAGCAGTTCTTC CASSFISQLNEQFF
TRBJ1-5 TRBV4-1 . 15 . TGCGCCAGCAGCCAAGCTCCAGGGGTGAGTCAGCCCCAGCATTTT CASSQAPGVSQPQHF
TRBJ1-3 TRBV6-1 . 15 . TGTGCCAGCAGTGACCGGGGATCCTCTGGAAACACCATATATTTT CASSDRGSSGNTIYF